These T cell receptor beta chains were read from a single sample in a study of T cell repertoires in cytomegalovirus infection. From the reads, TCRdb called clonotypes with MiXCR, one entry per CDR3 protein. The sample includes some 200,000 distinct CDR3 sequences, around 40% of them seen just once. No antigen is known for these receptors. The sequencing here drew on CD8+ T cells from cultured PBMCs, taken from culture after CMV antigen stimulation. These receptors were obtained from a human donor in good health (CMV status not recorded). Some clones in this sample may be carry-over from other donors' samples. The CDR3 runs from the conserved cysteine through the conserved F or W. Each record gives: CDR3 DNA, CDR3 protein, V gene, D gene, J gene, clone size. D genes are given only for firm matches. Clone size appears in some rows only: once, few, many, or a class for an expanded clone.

CDR3 DNA: TGTGCCAGCAGCCAGACAGGGGGCGAGGATCAGCCCCAGCATTTT
CDR3 protein: CASSQTGGEDQPQHF
V gene: TRBV7-8
D gene: TRBD1
J gene: TRBJ1-5
clone size: few

CDR3 DNA: TGTGCCAGCAGTAGCCGCAATGAGCAGTTCTTC
CDR3 protein: CASSSRNEQFF
V gene: TRBV7-4
D gene: NA
J gene: TRBJ2-1
clone size: once

CDR3 DNA: TGTGCCAGTAGCCGTTCCGGACAGGGCAATGAGCAGTTCTTC
CDR3 protein: CASSRSGQGNEQFF
V gene: TRBV19
D gene: TRBD1
J gene: TRBJ2-1
clone size: few

CDR3 DNA: TGTGCCAGCAGTTTCAGGGATTCCCACACAGATACGCAGTATTTT
CDR3 protein: CASSFRDSHTDTQYF
V gene: TRBV27
D gene: NA
J gene: TRBJ2-3
clone size: NA

CDR3 DNA: TGTGCCAGCAGCTGGGACAGGGAAGCTTTCTTT
CDR3 protein: CASSWDREAFF
V gene: TRBV11-2
D gene: TRBD1
J gene: TRBJ1-1
clone size: few

CDR3 DNA: TGCAGTGCAACTTGTAGCGGGGCGATCTCCTACAATGAGCAGTTCTTC
CDR3 protein: CSATCSGAISYNEQFF
V gene: TRBV20-1
D gene: TRBD2
J gene: TRBJ2-1
clone size: few

CDR3 DNA: TGTGCCAGCAGCTTGACAGGGGGATCCCCCACAGATACGCAGTATTTT
CDR3 protein: CASSLTGGSPTDTQYF
V gene: TRBV7-3
D gene: TRBD1
J gene: TRBJ2-3
clone size: few

CDR3 DNA: TGTGCCAGCAGCTTAGCGCTGTTGAACCACAATGAGCAGTTCTTC
CDR3 protein: CASSLALLNHNEQFF
V gene: TRBV7-9
D gene: NA
J gene: TRBJ2-1
clone size: few

CDR3 DNA: TGCGCCAGCAGCTTCGGGCTTGGATACAATGAGCAGTTCTTC
CDR3 protein: CASSFGLGYNEQFF
V gene: TRBV4-1
D gene: NA
J gene: TRBJ2-1
clone size: few

CDR3 DNA: TGTGCCAGCAGTTTAAACAGTATTCAGCCCCAGCATTTT
CDR3 protein: CASSLNSIQPQHF
V gene: TRBV27
D gene: NA
J gene: TRBJ1-5
clone size: few

CDR3 DNA: TGTGCCAGCAGCTTAGCGCTACAGGGGGCGGACGAGCAGTACTTC
CDR3 protein: CASSLALQGADEQYF
V gene: TRBV7-2
D gene: TRBD1
J gene: TRBJ2-7
clone size: NA

CDR3 DNA: TGTGCCACCAGCATCCCGAACAGGGGGCACTACGAGCAGTACTTC
CDR3 protein: CATSIPNRGHYEQYF
V gene: TRBV15
D gene: TRBD1
J gene: TRBJ2-7
clone size: NA

CDR3 DNA: TGTGCCAGCAGCCTAGCGGAGCTGTACCAAGAGACCCAGTACTTC
CDR3 protein: CASSLAELYQETQYF
V gene: TRBV7-2
D gene: TRBD2
J gene: TRBJ2-5
clone size: NA

CDR3 DNA: TGTGCCAGCAGTTCAGCAGGGAACCCCTCTTGGGGCTACACCTTC
CDR3 protein: CASSSAGNPSWGYTF
V gene: TRBV6-5
D gene: NA
J gene: TRBJ1-2
clone size: NA

CDR3 DNA: TGTGCCAGCAGTTACCACGAAACTAGCGGTAGCTCCTACGAGCAGTACTTC
CDR3 protein: CASSYHETSGSSYEQYF
V gene: TRBV6-2/TRBV6-3
D gene: TRBD2
J gene: TRBJ2-7
clone size: few

CDR3 DNA: TGTGCCAGCAGTTACTCGATGGCCACCGAGAGGTACAATGAGCAGTTCTTC
CDR3 protein: CASSYSMATERYNEQFF
V gene: TRBV6-5
D gene: NA
J gene: TRBJ2-1
clone size: few

CDR3 DNA: TGTGCCAGCAGCGACAGGGTCGGGGCCAACGTCCTGACTTTC
CDR3 protein: CASSDRVGANVLTF
V gene: TRBV6-6
D gene: TRBD1
J gene: TRBJ2-6
clone size: NA

CDR3 DNA: TGTGCCAGCAGCTTAGGACAGCTTAATTCACCCCTCCACTTT
CDR3 protein: CASSLGQLNSPLHF
V gene: TRBV7-9
D gene: NA
J gene: TRBJ1-6
clone size: NA

CDR3 DNA: TGTGCCACCAGCAGATACGGCCCGGCAACTAATGAAAAACTGTTTTTT
CDR3 protein: CATSRYGPATNEKLFF
V gene: TRBV15
D gene: NA
J gene: TRBJ1-4
clone size: NA

CDR3 DNA: TGTGCCAGCGGGGACTATAATTCACCCCTCCACTTT
CDR3 protein: CASGDYNSPLHF
V gene: TRBV19
D gene: NA
J gene: TRBJ1-6
clone size: few

CDR3 DNA: TGTGCCAGCAGCCAAGATAGGACAGGAGGCCCGACTGGAAAACTGTTTTTT
CDR3 protein: CASSQDRTGGPTGKLFF
V gene: TRBV4-2
D gene: TRBD1
J gene: TRBJ1-4
clone size: few

CDR3 DNA: TGTGCCAGCAGTTTGACAGGTGATAGCAATCAGCCCCAGCATTTT
CDR3 protein: CASSLTGDSNQPQHF
V gene: TRBV12-3/TRBV12-4
D gene: NA
J gene: TRBJ1-5
clone size: NA

CDR3 DNA: TGTGCCATCAGTGATACGGATTACCTCTCCTACGAGCAGTACTTC
CDR3 protein: CAISDTDYLSYEQYF
V gene: TRBV10-3
D gene: NA
J gene: TRBJ2-7
clone size: NA

CDR3 DNA: TGTGCCAGCAGCCCATGGACTAGCGGGAGACCCGGGGAGCTGTTTTTT
CDR3 protein: CASSPWTSGRPGELFF
V gene: TRBV7-3
D gene: TRBD2
J gene: TRBJ2-2
clone size: few

CDR3 DNA: TGTGCCAGCAGCTTAGATGGGACTAGCGGGACCCCACATTTCTACGAGCAGTACTTC
CDR3 protein: CASSLDGTSGTPHFYEQYF
V gene: TRBV11-2
D gene: TRBD2
J gene: TRBJ2-7
clone size: NA

CDR3 DNA: TGTGCCAGCAGCGTAAGCCAGGGGGCTAACTATGGCTACACCTTC
CDR3 protein: CASSVSQGANYGYTF
V gene: TRBV11-2
D gene: TRBD1
J gene: TRBJ1-2
clone size: NA

CDR3 DNA: TGTGCCAGCAGTTTTCGTGAGACTCCGCTACTTCGCTTT
CDR3 protein: CASSFRETPLLRF
V gene: TRBV28
D gene: NA
J gene: TRBJ1-6
clone size: NA

CDR3 DNA: TGTGCCAGCAGCTCGGGGACAGGTTCAAATAACACCTTC
CDR3 protein: CASSSGTGSNNTF
V gene: TRBV5-6
D gene: TRBD1
J gene: TRBJ1-2
clone size: NA

CDR3 DNA: TGTGCCAGCAGCTTGGCCCTGCGGGAGCGGGAGGGCCCAGATACGCAGTATTTT
CDR3 protein: CASSLALREREGPDTQYF
V gene: TRBV5-4
D gene: TRBD2
J gene: TRBJ2-3
clone size: NA

CDR3 DNA: TGTGCCAGCAGTCCCCGGGACATTTCCTACGAGCAGTACTTC
CDR3 protein: CASSPRDISYEQYF
V gene: TRBV12-3/TRBV12-4
D gene: NA
J gene: TRBJ2-7
clone size: NA

CDR3 DNA: TGTGCCAGCAGCTCCCGGCTTTGGCATGAGCAGTTCTTC
CDR3 protein: CASSSRLWHEQFF
V gene: TRBV7-2
D gene: NA
J gene: TRBJ2-1
clone size: many